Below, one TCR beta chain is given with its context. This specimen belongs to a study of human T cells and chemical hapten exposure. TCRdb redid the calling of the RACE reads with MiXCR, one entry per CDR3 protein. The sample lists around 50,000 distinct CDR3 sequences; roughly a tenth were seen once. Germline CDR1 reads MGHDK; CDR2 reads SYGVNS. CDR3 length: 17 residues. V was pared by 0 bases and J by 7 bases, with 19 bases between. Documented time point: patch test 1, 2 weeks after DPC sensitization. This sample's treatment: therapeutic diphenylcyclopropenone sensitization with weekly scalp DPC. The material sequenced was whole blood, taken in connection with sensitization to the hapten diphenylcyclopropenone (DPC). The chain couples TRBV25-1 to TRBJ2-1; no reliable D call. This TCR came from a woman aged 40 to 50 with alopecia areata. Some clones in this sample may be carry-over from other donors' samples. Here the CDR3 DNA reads TGTGCCAGCAGTGAATATCTAATGGATCGGAGAAGGAATGAGCAGTTCTTC. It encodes CASSEYLMDRRRNEQFF.